This TCR beta chain is from a study of cytomegalovirus exposure and HLA in healthy donors. Study-wide results and limits: Analyses of presence and absence presupposed an approximately uniform sequencing depth across donors. HLA alleles showed associations with 15,000 to 20,000 TCR beta sequences in a later analysis, at a 0.05 false discovery rate. A previous analysis found most TCR beta V segments productive roughly 87% or roughly 30% of the time. Available immune exposure information was restricted to CMV serostatus only.

Worth noting for this clone: Its target is not known.

Germline V gene data show CDR1 as SQVTM and CDR2 as ANQGSEA. Trimming took 3 bases from V and 4 from J, leaving 15 bases between them. CDR3 size: 14 residues. Primers for the PCR totalled 60 Vbeta and 13 Jbeta. The method was immunoSEQ multiplex PCR; TCRdb's version includes in-frame clones alone and lacks a portion of them. This table holds tens of thousands of clones, approximately 75% found once. Sequencing was done on a sample of PBMCs. This clonotype was sampled from a woman aged 40 to 50 in good health and CMV-seronegative. The gene calls are TRBV29-1 and TRBJ1-1; a weak D match, TRBD1 (6 bases). The DNA for the CDR3 is TGCAGCGTTGACAGGGGTGAAGGGAGCACTGAAGCTTTCTTT. Its protein is CSVDRGEGSTEAFF.